Shown below are 12 T cell receptor beta chains from a single sample sequenced in a study of T cell responses to AZD1222 COVID-19 vaccine. TCRdb's table, derived via immunoSEQ multiplex PCR, lists solely in-frame clones and lacks some. The top ten clones hold more than 2.5% of a sample with some 110,000 clones, around nine tenths of them seen once. The sample in question was peripheral blood, obtained 28 days after the second dose of the MenACWY control vaccine. These receptor sequences come from an adult who received the MenACWY meningococcal vaccine as a control.

In this sample, this clone turned up a few times. The rearrangement links TRBV11-2 to TRBJ1-6; D ambiguous. This CDR3 is 14 amino acids long. Between the trimmed V and J ends, which lost 3 bases and 5 bases, there was a span of 8 bases. The V gene's germline CDR1 is SGHAT and CDR2 FQNNGV. The CDR3 coding sequence is TGTGCCAGCAGCTTTTCCAGCCATAATTCACCCCTCCACTTT. It encodes CASSFSSHNSPLHF.

The rearrangement uses TRBV5-4 and TRBJ1-6; D might be TRBD1 (5 bases). The germline gives CDR1 SGHNT, CDR2 YYREEE (reference sequence). V was shortened by 1 base and J by 2 bases, with 13 bases between the two germline ends. The CDR3 sequence is 17 residues long. CDR3 residues: CASSLFQGGAYNSPLHF. DNA for the CDR3: TGTGCCAGCAGCTTGTTCCAGGGAGGGGCCTATAATTCACCCCTCCACTTT.

The rearrangement joins TRBV5-6 to TRBJ2-5; D remains ambiguous. CDR3 length equals 14 residues. Germline V lookup: CDR1 SGHDT, CDR2 YYEEEE. The V end was cut by 0 bases, the J end by 4 bases, with 10 bases between. CDR3 in DNA: TGTGCCAGCAGCTTGGCGCTAACTGGAGAGACCCAGTACTTC. It specifies CASSLALTGETQYF.

The chain uses TRBV18 and TRBJ1-2; D is possibly TRBD1 (5 bases). V gave up 8 bases and J gave up 5 bases, with 12 bases separating them. Germline V CDR1 and CDR2: KGHSH, LQKENI. The CDR3 is made up of 12 amino acids. CDR3 sequence reads: CASLRGGYGYTF. CDR3 nucleotide sequence: TGTGCCAGCCTCCGGGGGGGGTATGGCTACACCTTC.

The chain has TRBV4-3 and TRBJ1-5; the D gene is possibly TRBD1 (6 bases). V was trimmed by 1 base and J by 2 bases, leaving 6 bases between them. Germline V gives CDR1 LGHNA, CDR2 YSLEER. The CDR3 spans 14 residues. The DNA for the CDR3 is TGCGCCAGCAGCCAAGGACAGGGCAATCAGCCCCAGCATTTT. It codes for CASSQGQGNQPQHF.

The genes are TRBV19 and TRBJ1-3; tentatively, D is TRBD1 (5 bases). This CDR3 comprises 19 residues. Trimming removed 5 bases at V and 1 base at J, with 24 bases between. Germline CDR1 is LNHDA and CDR2 is SQIVND (reference sequence). The CDR3 DNA follows: TGTGCCAGTAGTGGAATGTTGGGACGGATCGACGTTTCTGGAAACACCATATATTTT. Translating it yields CASSGMLGRIDVSGNTIYF.

This rearrangement joins TRBV7-3 to TRBJ2-5, with 9 positions matching TRBD2. From germline, CDR1 is SGHTA and CDR2 FQGTGA. This CDR3 is 16 amino acids long. V lost 3 bases, J lost 5 bases, and 10 bases stayed unmatched. The DNA of the CDR3 is TGTGCCAGCAGCTTCGGGGGCGGGGGGGCCCGTGAGACCCAGTACTTC. Its protein is CASSFGGGGARETQYF. Drawing the rest from reference TRBV7-3 and TRBJ2-5, the complete variable domain is GAGVSQTPSNKVTEKGKYVELRCDPISGHTALYWYRQSLGQGPEFLIYFQGTGAADDSGLPNDRFFAVRPEGSVSTLKIQRTERGDSAVYLCASSFGGGGARETQYFGPGTRLLVL.

The chain recombines TRBV4-3 with TRBJ2-2; 7 nucleotides match TRBD1. V was clipped by 0 bases and J by 0 bases; unmatched bases: 1. The CDR3 consists of 16 residues. CDR1 is LGHNA and CDR2 is YSLEER in the germline V gene. The CDR3 DNA is TGCGCCAGCAGCCAAGAGACAGGGTCGAACACCGGGGAGCTGTTTTTT. It translates to CASSQETGSNTGELFF.

The genes are TRBV7-9 and TRBJ1-2; D unclear. The V gene lost 5 bases and the J gene lost 2 bases, with 12 bases spanning the gap. Germline lookup yields CDR1 SEHNR and CDR2 FQNEAQ (reference sequence). This CDR3 is built from 14 residues. The DNA of the CDR3 is TGTGCCAGCAGCCCCAGCCCGGTAAACTATGGCTACACCTTC. This gives the protein CASSPSPVNYGYTF. Complete variable domain (other parts from reference TRBV7-9 and TRBJ1-2): DTGVSQNPRHKITKRGQNVTFRCDPISEHNRLYWYRQTLGQGPEFLTYFQNEAQLEKSRLLSDRFSAERPKGSFSTLEIQRTEQGDSAMYLCASSPSPVNYGYTFGSGTRLTVV.

This clone was detected once. The chain carries TRBV19 and TRBJ1-1; 7 bases fit TRBD1. Trimming removed 5 bases from V and 1 base from J; junction bases left unmatched: 10. The CDR3 sequence is 16 residues long. CDR1 LNHDA and CDR2 SQIVND come from the germline V gene (reference sequence). The chain's CDR3 is CASSAYWDSTNTEAFF. CDR3 bases: TGTGCCAGTAGTGCCTATTGGGACAGCACGAACACTGAAGCTTTCTTT.

V gene TRBV11-2 combines with J gene TRBJ1-6; D perhaps matches TRBD1 (5 bases). Trimming shortened V by 2 bases and J by 7 bases, and 12 bases separated the two germline ends. This CDR3 spans 15 amino acids. Germline CDR1 is SGHAT and CDR2 is FQNNGV. This chain's CDR3 is CASSLNGGGNSPLHF. As DNA, the CDR3 is TGTGCCAGCAGCTTAAATGGGGGTGGAAATTCACCCCTCCACTTT.

The V gene is TRBV27, the J gene TRBJ2-5, with D unresolved. Trimming removed 6 bases from V and 1 base from J, with 12 bases in between. The CDR3 has 14 residues. The V gene's germline CDR1 is MNHEY and CDR2 SMNVEV (reference sequence). The CDR3 DNA is TGTGCCAGCAGCGATCGATACGTCCAAGAGACCCAGTACTTC. Its translation: CASSDRYVQETQYF.